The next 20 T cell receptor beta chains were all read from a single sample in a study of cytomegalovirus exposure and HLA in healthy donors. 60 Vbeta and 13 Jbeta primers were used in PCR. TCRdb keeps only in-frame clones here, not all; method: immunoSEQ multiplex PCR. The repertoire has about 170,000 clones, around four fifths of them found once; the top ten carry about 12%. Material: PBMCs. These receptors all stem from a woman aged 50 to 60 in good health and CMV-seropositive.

This CDR3 is CAWSGGTGREQYF. As DNA, the CDR3 is TGTGCCTGGAGTGGAGGGACAGGGCGCGAGCAGTACTTC. The chain has TRBV30 and TRBJ2-7; 9 bases agree with TRBD1. The CDR3 has 13 amino acids. Germline V gene sequence: CDR1 GTSNPN, CDR2 SVGIG (reference sequence). V lost 1 base, J lost 6 bases, and 4 bases stayed unmatched.

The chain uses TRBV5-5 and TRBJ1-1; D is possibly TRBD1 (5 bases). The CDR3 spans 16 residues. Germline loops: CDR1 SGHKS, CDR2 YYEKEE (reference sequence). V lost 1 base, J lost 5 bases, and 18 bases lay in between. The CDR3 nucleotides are TGTGCCAGCAGCTTGAGGGGAGGGGAGGGGAGAACTGAAGCTTTCTTT. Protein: CASSLRGGEGRTEAFF.

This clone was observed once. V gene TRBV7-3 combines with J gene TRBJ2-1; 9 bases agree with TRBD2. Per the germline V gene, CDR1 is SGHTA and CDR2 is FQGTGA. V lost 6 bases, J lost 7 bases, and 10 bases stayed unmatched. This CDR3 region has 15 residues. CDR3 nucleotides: TGTGCCAGCAGTCGGGCGGGGGGGCCTCGTAATGAGCAGTTCTTC. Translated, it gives CASSRAGGPRNEQFF.

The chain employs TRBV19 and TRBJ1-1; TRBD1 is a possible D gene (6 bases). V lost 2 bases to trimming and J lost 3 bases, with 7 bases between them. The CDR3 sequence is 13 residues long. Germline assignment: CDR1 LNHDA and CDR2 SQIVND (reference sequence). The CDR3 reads CASSIRQDTEAFF. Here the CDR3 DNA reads TGTGCCAGTAGTATAAGACAGGACACTGAAGCTTTCTTT. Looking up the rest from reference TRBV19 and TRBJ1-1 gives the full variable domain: DGGITQSPKYLFRKEGQNVTLSCEQNLNHDAMYWYRQDPGQGLRLIYYSQIVNDFQKGDIAEGYSVSREKKESFPLTVTSAQKNPTAFYLCASSIRQDTEAFFGQGTRLTVV.

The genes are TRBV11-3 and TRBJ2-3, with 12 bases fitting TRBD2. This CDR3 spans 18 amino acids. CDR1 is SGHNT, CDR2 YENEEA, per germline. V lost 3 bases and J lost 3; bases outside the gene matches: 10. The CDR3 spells CASSFLAGGLRWTDTQYF. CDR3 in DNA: TGTGCCAGCAGCTTTCTAGCGGGGGGGCTTCGGTGGACAGATACGCAGTATTTT. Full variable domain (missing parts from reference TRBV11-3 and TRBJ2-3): EAGVVQSPRYKIIEKKQPVAFWCNPISGHNTLYWYLQNLGQGPELLIRYENEEAVDDSQLPKDRFSAERLKGVDSTLKIQPAELGDSAVYLCASSFLAGGLRWTDTQYFGPGTRLTVL.

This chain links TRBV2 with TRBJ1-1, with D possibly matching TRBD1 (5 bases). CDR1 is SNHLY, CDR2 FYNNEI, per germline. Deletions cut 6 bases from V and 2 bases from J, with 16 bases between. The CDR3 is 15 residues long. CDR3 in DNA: TGTGCCAGCAGGGATACGCAGGGCTTAAACACTGAAGCTTTCTTT. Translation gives CASRDTQGLNTEAFF. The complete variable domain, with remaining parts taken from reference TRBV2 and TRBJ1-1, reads EPEVTQTPSHQVTQMGQEVILRCVPISNHLYFYWYRQILGQKVEFLVSFYNNEISEKSEIFDDQFSVERPDGSNFTLKIRSTKLEDSAMYFCASRDTQGLNTEAFFGQGTRLTVV.

Here the CDR3 DNA reads TGTGCCAGCAGCTTACCGGGACAGGGTTTAGACACTGAAGCTTTCTTT. This sequence encodes CASSLPGQGLDTEAFF. V is TRBV5-6 and J is TRBJ1-1, with 9 bases aligning to TRBD1. In germline, CDR1 is SGHDT, CDR2 YYEEEE. V lost 2 bases, J lost 3 bases, and 8 bases stayed unmatched. The CDR3 sequence is 16 residues long. The full variable domain, in which reference TRBV5-6 and TRBJ1-1 provide the parts outside the CDR3, is DAGVTQSPTHLIKTRGQQVTLRCSPKSGHDTVSWYQQALGQGPQFIFQYYEEEERQRGNFPDRFSGHQFPNYSSELNVNALLLGDSALYLCASSLPGQGLDTEAFFGQGTRLTVV.

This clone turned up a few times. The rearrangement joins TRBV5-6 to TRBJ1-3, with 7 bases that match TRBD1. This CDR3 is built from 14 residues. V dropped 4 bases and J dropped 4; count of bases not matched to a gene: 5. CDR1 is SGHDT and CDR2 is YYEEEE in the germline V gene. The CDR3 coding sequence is TGTGCCAGCAGCATACAGGGGCGCGGAAACACCATATATTTT. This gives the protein CASSIQGRGNTIYF.

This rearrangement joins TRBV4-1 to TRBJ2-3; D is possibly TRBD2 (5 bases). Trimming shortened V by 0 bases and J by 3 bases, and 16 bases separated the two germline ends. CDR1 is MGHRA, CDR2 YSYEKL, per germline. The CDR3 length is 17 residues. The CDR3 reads CASSQDQRGIGTDTQYF. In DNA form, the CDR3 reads TGCGCCAGCAGCCAAGATCAACGGGGTATAGGAACAGATACGCAGTATTTT.

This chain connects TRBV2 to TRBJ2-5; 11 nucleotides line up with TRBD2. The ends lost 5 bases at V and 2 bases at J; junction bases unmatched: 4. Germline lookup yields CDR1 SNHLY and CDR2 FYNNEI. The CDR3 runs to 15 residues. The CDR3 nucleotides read TGTGCCAGCAGTCTACTAGCGGGGGAACAAGAGACCCAGTACTTC. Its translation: CASSLLAGEQETQYF.

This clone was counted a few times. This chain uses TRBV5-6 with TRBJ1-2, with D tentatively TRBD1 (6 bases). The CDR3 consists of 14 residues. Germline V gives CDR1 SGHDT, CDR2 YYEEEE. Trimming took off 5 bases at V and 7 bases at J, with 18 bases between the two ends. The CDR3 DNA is TGTGCCAGCAGTTCTCATCAGGGGCTAGGTGGCTACACCTTC. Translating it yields CASSSHQGLGGYTF.

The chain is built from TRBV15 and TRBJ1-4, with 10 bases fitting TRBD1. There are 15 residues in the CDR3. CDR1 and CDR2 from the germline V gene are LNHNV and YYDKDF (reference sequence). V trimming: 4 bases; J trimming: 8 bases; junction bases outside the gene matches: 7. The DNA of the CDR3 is TGTGCCACCAGCACCGGACAGGGGGAAACAGAAAAACTGTTTTTT. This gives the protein CATSTGQGETEKLFF.

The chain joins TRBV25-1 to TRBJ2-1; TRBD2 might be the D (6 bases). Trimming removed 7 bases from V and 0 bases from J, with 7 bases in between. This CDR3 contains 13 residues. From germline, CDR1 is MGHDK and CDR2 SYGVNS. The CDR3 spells CASKEGSYNEQFF. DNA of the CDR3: TGTGCCAGCAAGGAGGGCTCCTACAATGAGCAGTTCTTC.

In nucleotides, the CDR3 is TGTGCCAGCAGCCCGCCGAGGGCGGGGAGCTCCTACGAGCAGTACTTC. Amino acid sequence: CASSPPRAGSSYEQYF. This sequence joins TRBV7-3 and TRBJ2-7, with TRBD2 as a possible D gene (6 bases). V lost 5 bases, J lost 0 bases, and 17 bases lay in between. This CDR3 comprises 16 residues. The germline V gene has CDR1 SGHTA and CDR2 FQGTGA.

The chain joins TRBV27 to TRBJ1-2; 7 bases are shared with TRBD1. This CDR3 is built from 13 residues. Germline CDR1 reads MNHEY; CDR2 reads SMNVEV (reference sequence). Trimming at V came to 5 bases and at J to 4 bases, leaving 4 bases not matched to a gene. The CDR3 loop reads CASSPRGSYGYTF. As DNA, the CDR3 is TGTGCCAGCAGTCCCAGGGGGAGCTATGGCTACACCTTC.

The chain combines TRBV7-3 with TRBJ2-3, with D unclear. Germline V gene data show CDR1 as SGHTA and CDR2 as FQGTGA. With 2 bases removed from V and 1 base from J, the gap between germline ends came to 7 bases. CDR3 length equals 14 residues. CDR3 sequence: CASSLLAGTDTQYF. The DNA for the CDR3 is TGTGCCAGCAGCTTATTAGCAGGCACAGATACGCAGTATTTT.

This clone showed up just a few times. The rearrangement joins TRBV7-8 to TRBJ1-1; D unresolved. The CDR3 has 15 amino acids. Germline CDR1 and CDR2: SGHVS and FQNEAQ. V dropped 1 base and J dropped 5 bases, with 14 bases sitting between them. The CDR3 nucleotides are TGTGCCAGCAGCTTAGTGAAGGCGGGGTGGACTGAAGCTTTCTTT. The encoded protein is CASSLVKAGWTEAFF.

In DNA form, the CDR3 reads TGTGCCAGCAGCTTGGGCAGGGTTGGATCACCCCTCCACTTT. Protein sequence: CASSLGRVGSPLHF. The chain is built from TRBV5-5 and TRBJ1-6; TRBD1 might be the D (5 bases). The CDR3 totals 14 residues. Germline CDR1 is SGHKS and CDR2 is YYEKEE (reference sequence). The V gene lost 0 bases and the J gene lost 10 bases, with 11 bases spanning the gap.

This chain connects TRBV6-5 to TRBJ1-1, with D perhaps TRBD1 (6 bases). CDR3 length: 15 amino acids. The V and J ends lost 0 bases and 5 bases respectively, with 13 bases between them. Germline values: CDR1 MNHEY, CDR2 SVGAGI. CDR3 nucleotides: TGTGCCAGCAGTTACTCTGGGGGAGGGGGGACTGAAGCTTTCTTT. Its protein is CASSYSGGGGTEAFF.

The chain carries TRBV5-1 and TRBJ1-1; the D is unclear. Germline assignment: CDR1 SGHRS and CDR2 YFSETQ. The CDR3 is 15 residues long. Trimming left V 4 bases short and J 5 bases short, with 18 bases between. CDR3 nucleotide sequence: TGCGCCAGCAGCATCCGACACCCTCCTCTGACTGAAGCTTTCTTT. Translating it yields CASSIRHPPLTEAFF.